Listed below are T cell receptor beta chains from one sample, sequenced in a study of quantifying T cell responses using KT2 cells. TCRdb fed the UMI-ligation and nested PCR reads into MiXCR, producing one record per CDR3 protein. This table has tens of thousands of distinct CDR3 sequences, about 9.4% appearing once. Specimen: PBMCs spiked with cells of the T cell clone KT2. The receptors were sampled from a human donor. CDR3s include the opening cysteine and the closing phenylalanine or tryptophan. The order of the fields is J gene, V gene, clone size, D gene, CDR3 DNA, CDR3 protein. D genes are given only for firm matches. For some rows the clone size is stated as once, few or many, or as a class when expanded; others skip it.

J: TRBJ2-1
V: TRBV5-1
size: few
D: TRBD1
DNA: TGCGCCAGCAGCATGGACAGGGGGCTCCTTGTCCTTTACAATGAGCAGTTCTTC
CDR3: CASSMDRGLLVLYNEQFF

J: TRBJ1-1
V: TRBV5-1
size: few
D: -
DNA: TGCGCCAGCAGCTTGGCTGTGGGGTCTGAAGCTTTCTTT
CDR3: CASSLAVGSEAFF

J: TRBJ2-1
V: TRBV29-1
size: many
D: TRBD2
DNA: TGCAGCGTTGATAACGCGGGTTGGACTAGCGGATTCTACAATGAGCAGTTCTTC
CDR3: CSVDNAGWTSGFYNEQFF

J: TRBJ2-5
V: TRBV12-3/TRBV12-4
size: -
D: -
DNA: TGTGCCAGCACCTTTTTAGGCGGTAATGTCTTTGGAGAGACCCAGTACTTC
CDR3: CASTFLGGNVFGETQYF

J: TRBJ1-2
V: TRBV25-1
size: -
D: TRBD1
DNA: TGTGCCAGCGGGGGACAGGGTAACTATGGCTACACCTTC
CDR3: CASGGQGNYGYTF

J: TRBJ2-4
V: TRBV12-3/TRBV12-4
size: many
D: TRBD1
DNA: TGTGCCAGCAGCTTGGGACAGGGACTAGCCAAAAACATTCAGTACTTC
CDR3: CASSLGQGLAKNIQYF

J: TRBJ1-5
V: TRBV19
size: few
D: -
DNA: TGTGCCAGTAGTAAGCCTCGCGGACAGAGCAATCAGCCCCAGCATTTT
CDR3: CASSKPRGQSNQPQHF

J: TRBJ2-4
V: TRBV11-3
size: many
D: TRBD1
DNA: TGTGCCAGCAGCTCCCGACAGGGGGCCAACATTCAGTACTTC
CDR3: CASSSRQGANIQYF

J: TRBJ1-1
V: TRBV10-3
size: few
D: -
DNA: TGTGCCATCAGTGGCAGACTGAACACTGAAGCTTTCTTT
CDR3: CAISGRLNTEAFF

J: TRBJ2-1
V: TRBV9
size: -
D: TRBD2
DNA: TGTGCCAGCAGTCCCGCCGGGACTAGCCCCAATGAGCAGTTCTTC
CDR3: CASSPAGTSPNEQFF

J: TRBJ2-2
V: TRBV2
size: -
D: TRBD2
DNA: TGTGCCAGCGAGGGACTAGCGGTGAGGACCGGGGAGCTGTTTTTT
CDR3: CASEGLAVRTGELFF

J: TRBJ2-2
V: TRBV20-1
size: many
D: TRBD2
DNA: TGCAGTGCTAGAGATAATCTAGCGGGAGACACCGGGGAGCTGTTTTTT
CDR3: CSARDNLAGDTGELFF

J: TRBJ2-1
V: TRBV9
size: -
D: TRBD2
DNA: TGTGCCAGCAGCGCCCTAGCGGATGAGCAGTTCTTC
CDR3: CASSALADEQFF

J: TRBJ2-5
V: TRBV9
size: many
D: -
DNA: TGTGCCAGCAGTATGTGGGGGCAGACACAAGAGACCCAGTACTTC
CDR3: CASSMWGQTQETQYF

J: TRBJ1-1
V: TRBV20-1
size: medium-sized
D: TRBD1
DNA: TGCAGTGCTAACCCCGCAGGGGGACGGAGGAACACTGAAGCTTTCTTT
CDR3: CSANPAGGRRNTEAFF

J: TRBJ2-2
V: TRBV7-3
size: many
D: -
DNA: TGTGCCAGCAGCCCCTTATCCGGCGGGGAGCTGTTTTTT
CDR3: CASSPLSGGELFF